This TCR beta chain was captured by sequencing in a study of blood T cell repertoires in COVID-19. This CDR3 has 15 residues. Germline V CDR1 and CDR2: MNHEY, SVGEGT. The V and J ends lost 6 bases and 4 bases, in that order; junction bases with no gene match: 11. Using immunoSEQ multiplex PCR, the repertoire was profiled, and TCRdb retains in-frame clones only, with some absent. This table holds under 200,000 clones, 86% found once. The sample was peripheral blood. The source of this sequence is a woman in her sixties or seventies with COVID-19, enrolled during active disease. The rearrangement joins TRBV6-2 or TRBV6-3 to TRBJ1-1, with 7 bases matching TRBD1. The CDR3 DNA reads TGTGCCAGCAGCTCCGCGACAGGGAAGGGCACTGAAGCTTTCTTT. This encodes CASSSATGKGTEAFF.